These 26 T cell receptor beta chains were sequenced from one sample in a study of T cell clonality in common variable immunodeficiency. The protocol was immunoSEQ multiplex PCR, while the TCRdb copy is restricted to in-frame clones and leaves out a portion. The sample yields about 52,000 clones, without any singletons. Sequenced material: peripheral blood mononuclear cells. The receptors were gathered from a person aged 18 to 75 in good health.

Ten or more counts support this clone. Partial CDR3 DNA: TGCGCCAGCAGCCGGACCCCGGACAGGGTTTCCGCCAGCTCTGGAAACACC. Translated: CASSRTPDRVSASSGNT. The complete CDR3 sequence is CASSRTPDRVSASSGNTIYF. The chain has TRBV5-1 and TRBJ1-3, with 8 bases that match TRBD1. The sequence runs out 3 residues before the end of the CDR3; the remainder is reconstructed from the germline J gene. CDR1 is SGHRS, CDR2 YFSETQ, per germline. J gave up 0 bases and V 4 bases, and 18 bases lay outside the gene matches. This CDR3 comprises 20 residues.

The sample holds many counts of this clone. The read terminates 3 residues ahead of where the CDR3 ends, so the germline J gene completes it. This chain links TRBV11-2 with TRBJ2-7, with TRBD1 matching over 7 bases. V was pared by 4 bases and J by 4 bases, with 4 bases of the junction left unmatched. The germline CDR1 and CDR2 sequences are SGHAT and FQNNGV. The CDR3 covers 13 residues. CDR3: CASSSRDRYEQYF. Partial CDR3 DNA: TGTGCCAGCAGCTCCCGGGACAGATACGAG.

This clone came up many times. Sequencing ends 3 residues short of the CDR3 end; the germline J gene provides the rest. The rearrangement uses TRBV6-4 and TRBJ2-3; D is perhaps TRBD2 (6 bases). CDR3 length: 15 amino acids. Germline V gene sequence: CDR1 MRHNA, CDR2 SNTAGT. The V and J ends lost 5 bases and 0 bases respectively, with 12 bases between them. The sequenced CDR3 bases are TGTGCCAGCAGTCCGGAGGGCATTAGCACAGATACG. Protein sequence: CASSPEGISTDT. Given in full, the CDR3 is CASSPEGISTDTQYF.

Note on this clone: The CDR3 end falls 3 residues outside the read, so it is completed with the germline J gene. The J gene is TRBJ1-1, the V gene TRBV6-2 or TRBV6-3; tentative D call: TRBD1 (5 bases). The CDR3 extends over 14 amino acids. Germline V gene lookup returns CDR1 MNHEY and CDR2 SVGEGT. CDR3 residues: CASSSPGLQETAFF. Partial CDR3 DNA: TGTGCCAGCAGCTCTCCGGGACTACAAGAGACC.

This clone was recorded many times. The CDR3 loop reads CSVIGIGLQLQETQYF. The sequenced part of the CDR3 DNA is TGCAGTGTTATCGGCATAGGACTGCAGCTCCAAGAGACC. The chain couples TRBV20-1 to TRBJ2-5, with D possibly TRBD2 on 5 matching bases. The sequence runs out 3 residues before the end of the CDR3; the remainder is reconstructed from the germline J gene. Germline V gene lookup returns CDR1 DFQATT and CDR2 SNEGSKA (reference sequence). The V gene lost 7 bases and the J gene lost 1 base, with 22 bases spanning the gap. The CDR3 has 16 residues.

The table lists this clone with many counts. The read is 3 residues too short to cover the CDR3 end, so that end is filled in from the germline J gene. The chain employs TRBV14 and TRBJ2-2; 11 nucleotides match TRBD2. Germline CDR1 and CDR2: SGHDN and FVKESK. This CDR3 contains 16 residues. V trimming: 4 bases; J trimming: 6 bases; junction bases outside the gene matches: 7. CDR3 in amino acids: CASSLHLAGGAGELFF. The CDR3 bases that were read are TGTGCCAGCAGCCTCCACCTAGCGGGGGGCGCCGGGGAG.

This clone has a count of ten or more. The CDR3 end is not reached by the read, which stops 3 residues before it; the germline J gene fills it in. The rearrangement links TRBV19 to TRBJ1-2; 9 nucleotides align to TRBD1. The CDR3 is made up of 14 amino acids. Germline lookup yields CDR1 LNHDA and CDR2 SQIVND (reference sequence). The junction had 5 bases not matched to a gene; V was cut back by 5 bases and J by 4 bases. The sequenced part of the CDR3 DNA is TGTGCCAGTAGTTACGGGGACAGGGCCTATGGC. It translates to CASSYGDRAYG. The complete CDR3 reads CASSYGDRAYGYTF.

This clone came up many times. The read stops 3 residues short of the end of the CDR3; the missing end is completed from the germline J gene. This sequence joins TRBV19 and TRBJ1-2; D remains unclear. Germline V gives CDR1 LNHDA, CDR2 SQIVND (reference sequence). Trimming stripped 5 bases from V and 7 bases from J, with 17 bases between. The CDR3 runs 14 residues. Incomplete CDR3 DNA: TGTGCCAGTAGTTTTTCGGGTCTTACGCGTGGC. It encodes CASSFSGLTRG. The CDR3 in full is CASSFSGLTRGYTF.

This clone has a count of ten or more. The read finishes 3 residues shy of the CDR3 end, and the germline J gene is used to complete it. The J gene is TRBJ2-7, the V gene TRBV5-1; 16 bases are shared with TRBD2. There are 18 residues in the CDR3. Losses at the gene ends were 3 bases for V and 0 bases for J; bases not matched to a gene: 6. The germline gives CDR1 SGHRS, CDR2 YFSETQ. The CDR3 region is CASSSTGTSGRASYEQYF. The CDR3 DNA, read in part, is TGCGCCAGCAGCTCAACCGGGACTAGCGGGAGGGCCTCCTACGAG.

About this clone itself: The read halts 3 residues ahead of the CDR3 end, with the missing end drawn from the germline J gene. The V and J genes are TRBV18 and TRBJ1-2; TRBD1 matches 8 bases. Germline V gives CDR1 KGHSH, CDR2 LQKENI. The CDR3 has 14 residues. The sequenced CDR3 bases are TGTGCCAGCTCATCGGACAGGGATGCCTACGAC. It codes for CASSSDRDAYD. The complete CDR3 reads CASSSDRDAYDYTF.

This clone was recorded at least ten times. The read finishes 3 residues shy of the CDR3 end, and the germline J gene is used to complete it. The V and J genes are TRBV5-1 and TRBJ2-1; D might be TRBD2 (5 bases). This CDR3 is built from 18 residues. The germline V and J ends were trimmed by 2 bases and 3 bases, with 21 bases remaining between them. From germline, CDR1 is SGHRS and CDR2 YFSETQ. CDR3: CASSFPLGAAKVYNEQFF. The CDR3 DNA, read in part, is TGCGCCAGCAGCTTCCCCCTAGGAGCGGCCAAGGTCTACAATGAG.

This clone has a handful of counts. The CDR3 extends 3 residues past the end of the read, so its final part is completed from the germline J gene. V gene TRBV7-9 combines with J gene TRBJ2-3, with a tentative D call TRBD1 (6 bases). Per the germline V gene, CDR1 is SEHNR and CDR2 is FQNEAQ (reference sequence). The CDR3 contains 13 residues. The CDR3 bases that were read are TGTGCCAGCACACAGGGTTCGTTGGAGACG. Its protein is CASTQGSLET. In full, the CDR3 reads CASTQGSLETQYF.

Many counts were recorded for this clone. The CDR3 end is not reached by the read, which stops 3 residues before it; the germline J gene fills it in. This rearrangement joins TRBV7-2 to TRBJ2-7; D is undetermined. Germline-derived CDR1 and CDR2 are SGHTA and FQGNSA. Trimming took 3 bases from V and 2 from J, leaving 14 bases between them. The CDR3 consists of 15 residues. Incomplete CDR3 DNA: TGTGCCAGCAGCTTCGCAGGTTCCCAAGCCTACGAG. Its protein is CASSFAGSQAYE. The complete CDR3 sequence is CASSFAGSQAYEQYF.

This clone was observed many times. The CDR3 end is not reached by the read, which stops 3 residues before it; the germline J gene fills it in. The V and J genes are TRBV7-8 and TRBJ2-7, with TRBD1 as a possible D gene (5 bases). Trimming took 0 bases from V and 4 from J, leaving 13 bases between them. The CDR3 covers 15 residues. CDR1 is SGHVS, CDR2 FQNEAQ, per germline. CDR3 in amino acids: CASSLASGLPYEQYF. The CDR3 bases that were read are TGTGCCAGCAGCTTAGCGTCAGGGTTACCATACGAG.

In its sample, this clone was seen many times. With the read ending 3 residues before the CDR3 end, the germline J gene is used to fill in that end. The chain is built from TRBV4-2 and TRBJ2-1, with 12 positions matching TRBD2. This CDR3 contains 16 residues. Germline trimming cut 4 bases from V and 7 bases from J; bases unmatched to any gene: 8. CDR1 is LGHNA and CDR2 is YNFKEQ in the germline V gene. The CDR3 here is CASSRTSGRSLNEQFF. The part of the CDR3 DNA that was read is TGTGCCAGCAGCCGAACTAGCGGGAGGTCTCTAAATGAG.

This clone was observed at least ten times. The read ends 3 residues early relative to the CDR3; the germline J gene fills the gap. The V and J genes are TRBV10-3 and TRBJ2-3; 7 nucleotides line up with TRBD2. In germline, CDR1 is ENHRY, CDR2 SYGVKD. J gave up 3 bases and V 4 bases, and 4 bases lay outside the gene matches. The CDR3 has 14 residues. The CDR3 sequence: CAISAASGTDTQYF. The DNA read from the CDR3 is TGTGCCATCAGTGCGGCTAGCGGAACAGATACG.

This clone was counted many times. The read terminates 3 residues ahead of where the CDR3 ends, so the germline J gene completes it. This chain uses TRBV20-1 with TRBJ1-4, with 11 positions matching TRBD1. Per the germline V gene, CDR1 is DFQATT and CDR2 is SNEGSKA (reference sequence). The CDR3 is 17 residues long. Trimming took 3 bases from V and 4 from J; bases not matched to a gene: 10. CDR3 amino acids: CSASPTDRGQINEKLFF. Incomplete CDR3 DNA: TGCAGTGCTAGTCCCACGGACAGGGGGCAAATTAATGAAAAA.

This clone came up many times. The read gets to within 3 residues of the CDR3 end, and the germline J gene fills in the rest. The rearrangement uses TRBV6-2 or TRBV6-3 and TRBJ2-1; the match to TRBD2 covers 9 bases. J gave up 2 bases and V 1 base, and 0 bases lay outside the gene matches. This CDR3 contains 15 residues. From germline, CDR1 is MNHEY and CDR2 SVGEGT. Partial CDR3 DNA: TGTGCCAGCAGTTACTTAGCGGGGGCCTACAATGAG. Its protein product is CASSYLAGAYNE. The whole CDR3 sequence reads CASSYLAGAYNEQFF.

This clone showed up many times. The read ends 3 residues early relative to the CDR3; the germline J gene fills the gap. V and J are TRBV19 and TRBJ2-1; 9 bases line up with TRBD2. CDR1 is LNHDA, CDR2 SQIVND, per germline (reference sequence). The length of the CDR3 is 16 residues. Trimming cost V 4 bases and J 8 bases; bases outside gene matches: 12. Incomplete CDR3 DNA: TGTGCCAGTAGTACCGGACTAGCGTTCGGCCTAGATGAG. Its translation: CASSTGLAFGLDE. The entire CDR3 protein reads CASSTGLAFGLDEQFF. Full variable domain (remainder filled in from reference TRBV19 and TRBJ2-1): DGGITQSPKYLFRKEGQNVTLSCEQNLNHDAMYWYRQDPGQGLRLIYYSQIVNDFQKGDIAEGYSVSREKKESFPLTVTSAQKNPTAFYLCASSTGLAFGLDEQFFGPGTRLTVL.

This clone was observed at least ten times. Coverage ceases 3 residues before the CDR3 finishes, and the germline J gene fills in the end. The genes are TRBV7-2 and TRBJ2-7; 7 nucleotides line up with TRBD1. Germline V gene data show CDR1 as SGHTA and CDR2 as FQGNSA. V was pared by 5 bases and J by 2 bases, with 9 bases of the junction left unmatched. The length of the CDR3 is 15 residues. CDR3 bases read: TGTGCCAGCAGCCGGCACAGGGGACCTACCTACGAG. This translates into CASSRHRGPTYE. The entire CDR3 protein reads CASSRHRGPTYEQYF. Full variable domain (rest looked up from reference TRBV7-2 and TRBJ2-7): GAGVSQSPSNKVTEKGKDVELRCDPISGHTALYWYRQSLGQGLEFLIYFQGNSAPDKSGLPSDRFSAERTGGSVSTLTIQRTQQEDSAVYLCASSRHRGPTYEQYFGPGTRLTVT.

Concerning this clone itself: The CDR3 is cut off 3 residues early in the read; its end comes from the germline J gene. The V call is TRBV18, the J call TRBJ1-5; perhaps TRBD1 as D (6 bases). Germline assignment: CDR1 KGHSH and CDR2 LQKENI. Deletions cut 6 bases from V and 4 bases from J, with 16 bases between. The CDR3 has 15 residues. The CDR3 reads CASSDQGGANQPQHF. The sequenced part of the CDR3 DNA is TGTGCCAGCTCGGACCAAGGGGGGGCTAATCAGCCC. Full variable domain (remainder filled in from reference TRBV18 and TRBJ1-5): NAGVMQNPRHLVRRRGQEARLRCSPMKGHSHVYWYRQLPEEGLKFMVYLQKENIIDESGMPKERFSAEFPKEGPSILRIQQVVRGDSAAYFCASSDQGGANQPQHFGDGTRLSIL.

There are a few counts of this clone. The read gets to within 3 residues of the CDR3 end, and the germline J gene fills in the rest. This chain connects TRBV19 to TRBJ1-2, with D possibly matching TRBD1 (5 bases). The CDR3 has 14 residues. Germline values: CDR1 LNHDA, CDR2 SQIVND (reference sequence). CDR3 DNA (partial): TGTGCCAGTATTCGCAGGGATGGTTCTAGTGAC. It encodes CASIRRDGSSD. The CDR3 as a whole reads CASIRRDGSSDYTF.

This clone was found many times. The sequenced CDR3 bases are TGCGCCAGCAGCGACCGACAGAAGAGCACAGATACG. Translating gives CASSDRQKSTDT. The entire CDR3 protein is CASSDRQKSTDTQYF. The J gene is TRBJ2-3, the V gene TRBV4-1, with a tentative D call TRBD1 (5 bases). The missing CDR3 end, 3 residues past where the read stops, is filled in from the germline J gene. This CDR3 contains 15 residues. V was trimmed by 5 bases and J by 0 bases, leaving 12 bases between them. Germline V gene sequence: CDR1 MGHRA, CDR2 YSYEKL.

This clone was seen a few times. Sequencing ends 3 residues short of the CDR3 end; the germline J gene provides the rest. V usage is TRBV18 and J usage is TRBJ1-1, with D perhaps TRBD1 (5 bases). This CDR3 is built from 16 residues. Trimming stripped 0 bases from V and 1 base from J, with 12 bases between. CDR1 is KGHSH and CDR2 is LQKENI in the germline V gene. This chain's CDR3 is CASSPPRATENTEAFF. CDR3 DNA, as far as it was read: TGTGCCAGCTCACCACCGAGAGCGACAGAGAACACTGAA.

As concerns this clone: Read data end 3 residues before the CDR3 end; the end is taken from the germline J gene. The chain carries TRBV19 and TRBJ2-7; D perhaps matches TRBD1 (6 bases). Germline CDR1 is LNHDA and CDR2 is SQIVND (reference sequence). The CDR3 spans 14 residues. With 7 bases removed from V and 2 bases from J, the gap between germline ends came to 15 bases. The CDR3 protein is CASTKNREPYEQYF. The CDR3 bases that were read are TGTGCCAGTACCAAAAACAGGGAACCCTACGAG.

This clone was seen a few times. The sequenced fragment ends 3 residues before the CDR3 boundary, so the rest is inferred from the germline J gene. This chain uses TRBV5-4 with TRBJ2-7, with 7 bases fitting TRBD1. CDR1 is SGHNT and CDR2 is YYREEE in the germline V gene (reference sequence). With 0 bases clipped from V and 3 bases from J, the junction kept 3 bases outside the gene matches. There are 14 residues in the CDR3. The sequenced part of the CDR3 DNA is TGTGCCAGCAGCTTGGAAGGGGACAGCTACGAG. Amino acids: CASSLEGDSYE. The CDR3 in full is CASSLEGDSYEQYF. The entire variable domain, with the rest obtained from reference TRBV5-4 and TRBJ2-7, is as follows: ETGVTQSPTHLIKTRGQQVTLRCSSQSGHNTVSWYQQALGQGPQFIFQYYREEENGRGNFPPRFSGLQFPNYSSELNVNALELDDSALYLCASSLEGDSYEQYFGPGTRLTVT.